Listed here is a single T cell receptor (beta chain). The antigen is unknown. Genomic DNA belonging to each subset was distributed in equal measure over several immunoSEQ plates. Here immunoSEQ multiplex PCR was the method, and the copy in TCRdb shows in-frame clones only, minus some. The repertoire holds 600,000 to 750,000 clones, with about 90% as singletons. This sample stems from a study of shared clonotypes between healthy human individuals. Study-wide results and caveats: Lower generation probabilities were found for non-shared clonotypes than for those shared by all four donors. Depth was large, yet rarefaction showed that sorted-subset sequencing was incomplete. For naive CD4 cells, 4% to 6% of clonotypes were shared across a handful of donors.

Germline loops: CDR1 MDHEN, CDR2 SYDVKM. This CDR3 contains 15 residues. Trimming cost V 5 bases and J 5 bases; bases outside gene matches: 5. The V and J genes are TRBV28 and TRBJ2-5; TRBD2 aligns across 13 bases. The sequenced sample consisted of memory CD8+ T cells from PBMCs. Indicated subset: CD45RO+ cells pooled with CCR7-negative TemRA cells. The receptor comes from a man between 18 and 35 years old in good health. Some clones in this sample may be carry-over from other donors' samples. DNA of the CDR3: TGTGCCAGCAGTACCGGACTAGCGGGAGACGAGACCCAGTACTTC. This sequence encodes CASSTGLAGDETQYF.